These 6 T cell receptor beta chains were all obtained from the same sample, sequenced in a study of CD8+CD57+ T cells in acquired aplastic anemia. CD8+CD57+ cell expansion, shown by flow cytometry, had occurred in the patients selected for sequencing. The template used for profiling TCR beta VDJ and CDR3 was genomic DNA. TCRdb used MiXCR to reprocess the reads, holding one entry per CDR3 protein. The sample records under 150,000 distinct CDR3 sequences, about 40% being singletons. The sequenced material came from sorted CD4+, CD8+, or CD8+CD57+ T cells (not recorded which) from PBMCs. The receptors here all came from a human donor with aplastic anemia.

The table lists this clonotype with many counts. The V and J genes are TRBV11-2 and TRBJ1-6, with 7 bases that match TRBD1. The CDR3 length is 18 residues. Germline V gene lookup returns CDR1 SGHAT and CDR2 FQNNGV. After removal of 0 bases from V and 4 bases from J, the junction contained 9 bases not matched to a gene. The CDR3 nucleotides read TGTGCCAGCAGCTTAGAGAAGACGGGACAGATTTATAATTCACCCCTCCACTTT. Amino acids: CASSLEKTGQIYNSPLHF.

In its sample, this clonotype was seen many times. This chain joins TRBV2 and TRBJ2-3; 7 bases are a match to TRBD2. Germline V gene lookup returns CDR1 SNHLY and CDR2 FYNNEI. V gave up 7 bases and J gave up 4 bases; unmatched junction bases: 11. This CDR3 spans 15 amino acids. The CDR3 DNA reads TGTGCCAGCACCCCAGATGAGCGGGGTGCAGATACGCAGTATTTT. Translating gives CASTPDERGADTQYF.

A note on this clonotype: This clone may be a read error of a much larger clone one base away. The rearrangement links TRBV19 to TRBJ1-5; TRBD1 matches 8 bases. Looked up from germline, CDR1 is LNHDA and CDR2 is SQIVND (reference sequence). Trimming at V came to 4 bases and at J to 0 bases, leaving 11 bases not matched to a gene. CDR3 length: 18 residues. The CDR3, as DNA: TGTGCCAGTAGTACAGGCCGGCGACAGGGGATTAGCAATCAGCCCCAGCATTTT. It specifies CASSTGRRQGISNQPQHF.

The chain links TRBV29-1 to TRBJ1-5; D call uncertain. Germline V gene sequence: CDR1 SQVTM, CDR2 ANQGSEA. The V gene lost 4 bases and the J gene lost 6 bases, with 13 bases spanning the gap. CDR3 length: 13 amino acids. CDR3: CSVVEGSSQPQHF. CDR3 bases: TGCAGCGTTGTAGAAGGGTCAAGTCAGCCCCAGCATTTT.

This chain links TRBV28 with TRBJ1-2; D is unresolved. Germline V gene sequence: CDR1 MDHEN, CDR2 SYDVKM. V was shortened by 5 bases and J by 2 bases, with 15 bases between the two germline ends. This CDR3 contains 15 residues. For the CDR3, the DNA is TGTGCCAGCAGTCCCCGAGGACGGTCCAACTATGGCTACACCTTC. Its translation is CASSPRGRSNYGYTF.

Many counts were recorded for this clonotype. The genes are TRBV5-8 and TRBJ1-2; D uncertain. Germline values: CDR1 SGHTS, CDR2 YDEGEE. There are 15 residues in the CDR3. V was trimmed by 0 bases and J by 0 bases, leaving 9 bases between them. Here the CDR3 reads CASSLEAASNYGYTF. The CDR3 DNA follows: TGTGCCAGCAGCTTGGAGGCAGCCTCTAACTATGGCTACACCTTC.